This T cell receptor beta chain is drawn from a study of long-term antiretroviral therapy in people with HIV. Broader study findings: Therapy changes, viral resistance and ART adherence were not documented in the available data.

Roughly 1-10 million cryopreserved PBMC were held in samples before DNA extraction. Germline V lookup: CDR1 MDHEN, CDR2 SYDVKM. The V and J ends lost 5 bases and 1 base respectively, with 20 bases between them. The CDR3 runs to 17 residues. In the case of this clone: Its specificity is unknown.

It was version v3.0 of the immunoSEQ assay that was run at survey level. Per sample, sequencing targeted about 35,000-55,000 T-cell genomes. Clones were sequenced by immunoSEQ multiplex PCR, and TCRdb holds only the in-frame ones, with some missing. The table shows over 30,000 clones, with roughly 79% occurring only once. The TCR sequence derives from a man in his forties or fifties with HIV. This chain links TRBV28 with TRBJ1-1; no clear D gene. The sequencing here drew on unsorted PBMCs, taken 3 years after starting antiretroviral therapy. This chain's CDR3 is CASSTPGRESANTEAFF. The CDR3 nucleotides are TGTGCCAGCAGTACCCCGGGCAGAGAATCCGCGAACACTGAAGCTTTCTTT.